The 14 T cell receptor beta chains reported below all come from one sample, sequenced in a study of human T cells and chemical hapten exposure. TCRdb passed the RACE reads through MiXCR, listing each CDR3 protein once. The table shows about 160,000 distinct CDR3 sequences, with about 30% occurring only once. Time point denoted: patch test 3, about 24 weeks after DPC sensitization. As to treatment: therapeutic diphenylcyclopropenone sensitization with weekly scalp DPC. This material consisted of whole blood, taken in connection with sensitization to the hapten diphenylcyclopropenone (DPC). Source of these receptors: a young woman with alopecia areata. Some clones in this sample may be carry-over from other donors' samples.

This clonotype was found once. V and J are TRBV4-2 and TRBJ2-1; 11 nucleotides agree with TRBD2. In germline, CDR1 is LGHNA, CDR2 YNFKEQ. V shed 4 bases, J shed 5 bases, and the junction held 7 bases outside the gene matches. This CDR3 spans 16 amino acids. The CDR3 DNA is TGTGCCAGCAGCCGGGGACTAGCGGAGCTACACAATGAGCAGTTCTTC. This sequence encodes CASSRGLAELHNEQFF.

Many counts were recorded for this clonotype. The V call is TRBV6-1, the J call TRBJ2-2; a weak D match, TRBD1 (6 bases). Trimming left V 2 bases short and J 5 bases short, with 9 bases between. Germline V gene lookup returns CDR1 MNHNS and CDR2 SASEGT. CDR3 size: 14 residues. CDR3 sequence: CASSELQGTGELFF. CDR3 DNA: TGTGCCAGCAGTGAACTACAGGGAACCGGGGAGCTGTTTTTT.

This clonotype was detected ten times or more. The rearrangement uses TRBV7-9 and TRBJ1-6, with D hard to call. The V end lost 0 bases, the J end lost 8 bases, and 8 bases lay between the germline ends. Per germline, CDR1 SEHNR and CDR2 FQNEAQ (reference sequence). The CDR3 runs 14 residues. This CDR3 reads CASSLADSYSPLHF. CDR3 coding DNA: TGTGCCAGCAGCTTAGCAGATTCATATTCACCCCTCCACTTT.

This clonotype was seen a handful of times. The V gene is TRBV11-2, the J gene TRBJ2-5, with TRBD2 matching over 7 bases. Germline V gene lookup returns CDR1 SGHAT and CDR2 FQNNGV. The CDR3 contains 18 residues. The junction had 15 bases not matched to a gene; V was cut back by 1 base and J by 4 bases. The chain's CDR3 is CASSLAGGPTYRGETQYF. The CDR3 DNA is TGTGCCAGCAGCTTAGCGGGGGGACCCACTTACCGCGGAGAGACCCAGTACTTC.

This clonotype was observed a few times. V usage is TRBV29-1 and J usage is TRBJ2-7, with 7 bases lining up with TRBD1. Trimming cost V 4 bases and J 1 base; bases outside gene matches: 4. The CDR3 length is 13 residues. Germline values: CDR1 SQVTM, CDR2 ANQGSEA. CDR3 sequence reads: CSVVTGESYEQYF. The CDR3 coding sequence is TGCAGCGTTGTAACAGGGGAATCCTACGAGCAGTACTTC.

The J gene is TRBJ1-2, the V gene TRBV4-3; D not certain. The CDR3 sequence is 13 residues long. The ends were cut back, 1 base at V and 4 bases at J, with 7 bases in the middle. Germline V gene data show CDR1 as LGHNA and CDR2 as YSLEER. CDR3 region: CASSQVPRYGYTF. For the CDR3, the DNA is TGCGCCAGCAGCCAAGTTCCACGCTATGGCTACACCTTC.

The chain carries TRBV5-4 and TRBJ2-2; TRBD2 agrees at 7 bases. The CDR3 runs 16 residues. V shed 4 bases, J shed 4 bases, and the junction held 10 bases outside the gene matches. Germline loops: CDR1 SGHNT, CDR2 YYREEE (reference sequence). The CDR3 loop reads CASSPGAAGSTGELFF. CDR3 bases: TGTGCCAGCAGCCCCGGTGCAGCGGGGAGCACCGGGGAGCTGTTTTTT.

CDR3 sequence (DNA): TGTGCCAGCAGCTTAGACGGCCTGGCCGAGCAGTACTTC. Translating gives CASSLDGLAEQYF. The gene calls are TRBV7-8 and TRBJ2-7; D not certain. The V end lost 1 base, the J end lost 6 bases, and 10 bases lay between the germline ends. From germline, CDR1 is SGHVS and CDR2 FQNEAQ. This CDR3 region has 13 residues.

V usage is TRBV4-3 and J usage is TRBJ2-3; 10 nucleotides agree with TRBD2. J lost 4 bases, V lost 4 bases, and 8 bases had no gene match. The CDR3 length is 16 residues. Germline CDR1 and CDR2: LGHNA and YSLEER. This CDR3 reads CASSPQRGGLADTQYF. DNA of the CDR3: TGCGCCAGCAGCCCCCAGCGGGGGGGCCTCGCAGATACGCAGTATTTT.

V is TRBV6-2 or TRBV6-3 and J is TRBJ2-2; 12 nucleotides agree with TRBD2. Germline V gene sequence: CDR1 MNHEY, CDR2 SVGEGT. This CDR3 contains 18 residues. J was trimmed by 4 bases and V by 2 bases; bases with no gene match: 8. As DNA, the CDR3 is TGTGCCAGCAGTTACAAGAGACTAGCGGGAGCGGGCACCGGGGAGCTGTTTTTT. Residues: CASSYKRLAGAGTGELFF.

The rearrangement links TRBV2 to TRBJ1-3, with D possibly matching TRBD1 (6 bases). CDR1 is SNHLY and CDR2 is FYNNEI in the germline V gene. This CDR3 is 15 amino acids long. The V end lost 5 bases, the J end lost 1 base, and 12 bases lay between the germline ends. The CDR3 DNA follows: TGTGCCAGCAGTTCGGGAGGGGGTTCTGGAAACACCATATATTTT. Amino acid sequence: CASSSGGGSGNTIYF. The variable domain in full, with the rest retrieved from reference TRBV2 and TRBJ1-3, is EPEVTQTPSHQVTQMGQEVILRCVPISNHLYFYWYRQILGQKVEFLVSFYNNEISEKSEIFDDQFSVERPDGSNFTLKIRSTKLEDSAMYFCASSSGGGSGNTIYFGEGSWLTVV.

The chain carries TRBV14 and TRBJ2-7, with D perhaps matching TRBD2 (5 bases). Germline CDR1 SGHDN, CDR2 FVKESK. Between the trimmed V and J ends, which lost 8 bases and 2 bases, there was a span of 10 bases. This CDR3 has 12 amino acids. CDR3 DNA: TGTGCCAGCGGGAGAGTAGCCTACGAGCAGTACTTC. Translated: CASGRVAYEQYF.

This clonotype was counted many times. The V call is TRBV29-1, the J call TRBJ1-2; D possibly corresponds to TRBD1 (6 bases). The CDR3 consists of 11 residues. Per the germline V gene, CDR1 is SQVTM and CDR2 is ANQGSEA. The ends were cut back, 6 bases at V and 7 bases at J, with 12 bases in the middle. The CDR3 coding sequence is TGCAGCGTAGCAGGGGTAGGTGGCTACACCTTC. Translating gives CSVAGVGGYTF.

In DNA, the CDR3 is TGCAGCGTTGAAGATTGGGGCGGAGTGGGATCCCAGTACTTC. This codes for CSVEDWGGVGSQYF. The chain has TRBV29-1 and TRBJ2-5; D may be TRBD1 (5 bases). V was cut by 0 bases and J by 9 bases, with 17 bases left in between. From germline, CDR1 is SQVTM and CDR2 ANQGSEA. The CDR3 has 14 residues.